One TCR beta chain is described in this entry. The antigen is unknown. These data belong to a study of T-cell reconstitution after alpha-beta-depleted transplantation in children. Preparation of the TCRbeta library used unique molecular identifiers. TCRdb itself ran the PCR reads through MiXCR, one entry per CDR3 protein. The table records about 980,000 distinct CDR3 sequences, around 30% of them present only once. Points from the study as a whole: Two months or so post-transplant, alpha-beta T cells reportedly derived from several hundred expanded graft clones. After one year, T-cell counts and TCRbeta diversity mostly came from new T cells. Certain patients had high TCRbeta diversity at day 60, and it came from recipient T cells and thymic progenitors that survived.

Source: PBMCs, mostly from graft donor cells, taken 360 days after TCRalphabeta/CD19-depleted stem cell transplant. This TCR was sampled from a boy less than two years old who had a stem cell transplant for SCID, so the T cells may come from the graft donor.

CDR3 bases: TGTGCCAGCAACGCTTGGGGCGGCATTTTTGAAGCTTTCTTT. This sequence encodes CASNAWGGIFEAFF. The chain has TRBV2 and TRBJ1-1; weak D call: TRBD1 (5 bases). The CDR3 runs 14 residues. V shed 7 bases and J shed 7 bases, with 19 bases lying between them. Germline lookup yields CDR1 SNHLY and CDR2 FYNNEI.